This TCR beta chain was captured by sequencing in a study of CD8+ T cells in alopecia areata. Extracted from the samples, RNA was reverse transcribed into cDNA to serve as the sequencing template. Data came from immunoSEQ multiplex PCR; TCRdb stores just in-frame clones and leaves some out. The repertoire consists of over 200,000 clones, with 57% occurring once and the leading ten covering less than 0.6%. Germline CDR1 is SGDLS and CDR2 is YYNGEE. There are 14 residues in the CDR3. Trimming stripped 3 bases from V and 3 bases from J, with 7 bases between. The sample was CD4+ T cells sorted from blood, taken at week 0. The source of this sequence is a human donor with alopecia areata. The rearrangement joins TRBV9 to TRBJ2-6, with TRBD1 as a possible D gene (6 bases). Here the CDR3 DNA reads TGTGCCAGCAGCGACAGGGTTGGGGCCAACGTCCTGACTTTC. It encodes CASSDRVGANVLTF.